This is a list of T cell receptor beta chains from one sample in a study of cytomegalovirus exposure and HLA in healthy donors. The method was immunoSEQ multiplex PCR; TCRdb's version includes in-frame clones alone and lacks a portion of them. The table records roughly 220,000 clones, 80% to 95% of them present only once. The sequenced sample consisted of PBMCs. All receptors derive from a young woman in good health and CMV-seronegative. Both conserved end residues are part of each CDR3.

V	J	CDR3
TRBV27	TRBJ1-1	CASSLGSGTEAFF
TRBV7-6	TRBJ2-1	CASSFYRGPNNEHFF
TRBV30	TRBJ2-7	CAWTGTGSEQYF
TRBV25-1	TRBJ2-1	CASTRSRVENEQFF
TRBV28	TRBJ2-5	CASSLEGLGETQYF
TRBV5-4	TRBJ2-7	CASSQRTSYEQYF
TRBV10-3	TRBJ2-7	CAISERLAYEQYF
TRBV6-5	TRBJ2-3	CASSYSPGPQDTQYF
TRBV5-6	TRBJ2-1	CASSLLRETSSYNEQFF
TRBV18	TRBJ2-3	CASSIRDSSTDTQYF
TRBV9	TRBJ1-1	CASSGGQVNTEAFF
TRBV5-1	TRBJ2-7	CASSLDSTQPEQYF
TRBV2	TRBJ2-3	CASSEPDTQYF
TRBV20-1	TRBJ1-5	CSAVFSRAQHF
TRBV19	TRBJ1-5	CASSIVGGGNQPQHF
TRBV7-9	TRBJ1-5	CASSLDAGDQPQHF
TRBV30	TRBJ2-5	CAWSPDQETQYF
TRBV6-5	TRBJ2-7	CASRTDKYEQYF
TRBV5-6	TRBJ2-2	CASSLGTPVGELFF
TRBV7-3	TRBJ2-1	CASSRRTGNEQFF
TRBV10-2	TRBJ2-2	CASSEGGTSGTGELFF
TRBV19	TRBJ2-7	CATSRDRNSYEQYF
TRBV2	TRBJ1-5	CASRVSGNQPQHF
TRBV7-2	TRBJ1-2	CASSSTGQNYGYTF
TRBV10-2	TRBJ2-3	CASSESWTSGITDTQYF
TRBV5-1	TRBJ2-2	CASSQGISYSGELFF
TRBV2	TRBJ2-7	CASGQSSYEQYF
TRBV6-5	TRBJ1-1	CASRHPMDTEAFF
TRBV5-1	TRBJ2-5	CASSLRTVETQYF
TRBV9	TRBJ2-1	CASSPQGGQVDEQFF
TRBV7-7	TRBJ2-1	CASSTTSADDEQFF
TRBV30	TRBJ2-1	CAWSVLRNEQFF
TRBV27	TRBJ1-6	CASSFRGRNSPLHF
TRBV5-4	TRBJ2-1	CASSPVVAGGPNEQFF
TRBV28	TRBJ2-3	CAVSGSLRSDTQYF
TRBV2	TRBJ1-3	CASSEWAGAAGNTIYF
TRBV7-7	TRBJ1-3	CASSPAGGNTIYF
TRBV7-6	TRBJ2-7	CASSPRVISGKTYEQYF
TRBV29-1	TRBJ1-6	CSVKQQGQTGNSPLHF
TRBV6-1	TRBJ2-1	CASPLSGSPYNEQFF
TRBV28	TRBJ2-7	CASSTGTGGYEQYF
TRBV5-1	TRBJ2-7	CASSLVAQGYEQYF
TRBV7-8	TRBJ1-5	CASSLSDGNQPQHF
TRBV4-1	TRBJ2-1	CASSERTSGRWNEQFF
TRBV7-2	TRBJ2-3	CASSQTPSGSTDTQYF
TRBV19	TRBJ2-1	CASSTRQTRLNEQFF
TRBV7-3	TRBJ2-1	CASSSQGLAGRHNEQFF
TRBV7-2	TRBJ2-3	CASSLVVYTDTQYF
TRBV5-4	TRBJ1-2	CASSLDPHNYGYTF
TRBV5-1	TRBJ1-5	CASSLEGGSNQPQHF
TRBV27	TRBJ1-4	CASRLTGGVEKLFF
TRBV6-1	TRBJ1-1	CASSRKMNTEAFF
TRBV30	TRBJ2-7	CAWSVGETHHRFYEQYF